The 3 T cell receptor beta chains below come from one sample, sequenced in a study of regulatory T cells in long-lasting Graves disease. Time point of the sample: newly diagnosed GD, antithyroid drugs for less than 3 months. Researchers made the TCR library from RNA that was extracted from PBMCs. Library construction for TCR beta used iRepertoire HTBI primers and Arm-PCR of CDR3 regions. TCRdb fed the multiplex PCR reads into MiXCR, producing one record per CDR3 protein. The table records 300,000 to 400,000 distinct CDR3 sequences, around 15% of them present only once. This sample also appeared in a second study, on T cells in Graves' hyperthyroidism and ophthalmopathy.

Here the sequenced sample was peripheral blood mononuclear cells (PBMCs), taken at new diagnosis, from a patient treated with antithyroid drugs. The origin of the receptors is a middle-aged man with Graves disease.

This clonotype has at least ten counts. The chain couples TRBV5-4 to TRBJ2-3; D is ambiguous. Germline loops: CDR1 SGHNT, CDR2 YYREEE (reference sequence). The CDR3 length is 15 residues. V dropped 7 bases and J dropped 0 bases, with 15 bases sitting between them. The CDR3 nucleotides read TGTGCCAGCCCCTCTCCCGGGTTAAGCACAGATACGCAGTATTTT. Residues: CASPSPGLSTDTQYF.

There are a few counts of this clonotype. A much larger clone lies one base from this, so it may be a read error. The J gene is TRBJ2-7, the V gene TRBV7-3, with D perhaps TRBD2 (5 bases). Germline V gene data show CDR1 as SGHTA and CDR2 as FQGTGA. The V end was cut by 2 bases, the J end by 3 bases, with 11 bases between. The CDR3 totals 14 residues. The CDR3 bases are TGTGCCAGCAGCTTAGGAGGACGGGACTACGAGCAGTACTTC. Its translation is CASSLGGRDYEQYF.

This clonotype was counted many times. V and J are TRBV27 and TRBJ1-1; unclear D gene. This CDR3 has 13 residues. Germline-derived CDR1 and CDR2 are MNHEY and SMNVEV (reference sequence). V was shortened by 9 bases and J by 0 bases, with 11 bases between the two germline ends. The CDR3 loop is CASSMTVNTEAFF. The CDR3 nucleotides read TGTGCCAGTAGTATGACGGTGAACACTGAAGCTTTCTTT.